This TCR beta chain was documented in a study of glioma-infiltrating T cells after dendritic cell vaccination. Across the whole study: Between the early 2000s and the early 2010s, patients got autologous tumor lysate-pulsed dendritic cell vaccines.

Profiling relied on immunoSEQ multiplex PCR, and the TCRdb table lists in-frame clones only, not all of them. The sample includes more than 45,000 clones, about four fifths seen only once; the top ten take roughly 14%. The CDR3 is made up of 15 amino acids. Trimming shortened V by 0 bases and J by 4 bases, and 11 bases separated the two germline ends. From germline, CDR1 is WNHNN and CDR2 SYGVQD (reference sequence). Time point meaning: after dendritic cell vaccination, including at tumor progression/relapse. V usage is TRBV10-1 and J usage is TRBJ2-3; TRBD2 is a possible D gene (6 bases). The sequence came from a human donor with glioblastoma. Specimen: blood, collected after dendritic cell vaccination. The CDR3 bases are TGCGCCAGCAGTGAGTCGTTGGGAGGCGCAGATACGCAGTATTTT. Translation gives CASSESLGGADTQYF.